The clone carrying this T cell receptor beta chain was seen only a few times. Its specificity is not known. This CDR3 is built from 12 residues. The germline V gene has CDR1 MNHNS and CDR2 SASEGT. V was clipped by 6 bases and J by 8 bases, with 14 bases between them. This specimen belongs to a study of metastatic and nonmetastatic thyroid tumors. About the study: Across peripheral blood and tumor or nodule tissue samples taken from malignant and benign thyroid patients, the repertoires were compared with one another.

Patients underwent thyroid surgery, and none had received any treatment before it. Study findings and constraints: Benign nodules were reported to have significantly lower TCR beta diversity than malignant thyroid tumors, in blood and tumor.

In the source study's methods: For papillary thyroid cancer, a distant-metastasis classifier was constructed from CDR3 differences observed across clinicopathological groups. TCRdb called clones again from the PCR reads with MiXCR. The V and J calls here are based on TCRdb, not the publication. Among about 33,000 clones listed, over 15% were seen once. The receptor was derived from a male donor with papillary thyroid cancer or a benign thyroid nodule (not recorded which). Some clones in this sample may be carry-over from other donors' samples. V gene TRBV6-1 combines with J gene TRBJ2-7; weak D call: TRBD1 (5 bases). Input material: blood. The CDR3 protein is CASRAGHEKQYF. The DNA for the CDR3 is TGTGCCAGCAGAGCTGGACATGAAAAGCAGTACTTC.